Given below is one T cell receptor (beta chain) in context. Authors of the study amplified TCR beta CDR3 regions from RNA transcripts. The HTBI primer set drove a first-round RT-PCR of the TCR CDR3. TCRdb recomputed calls from the multiplex PCR reads with MiXCR, one row per CDR3 protein. The data hold a few hundred thousand distinct CDR3 sequences, with under 15% observed a single time. This record belongs to a study of T cells in Graves' hyperthyroidism and ophthalmopathy. The material sequenced was blood. This TCR was recovered from a woman aged 25 to 45 with Graves' hyperthyroidism.

CDR3 bases: TGTGCCAGTAGTACCAACAGGGCCCATCAGCCCCAGCATTTT. Its translation: CASSTNRAHQPQHF. The chain carries TRBV19 and TRBJ1-5, with D possibly TRBD1 on 6 matching bases. The CDR3 extends over 14 amino acids. V was cut by 4 bases and J by 5 bases, with 12 bases left in between. Germline values: CDR1 LNHDA, CDR2 SQIVND (reference sequence). The full variable domain, rest sourced from reference TRBV19 and TRBJ1-5, is DGGITQSPKYLFRKEGQNVTLSCEQNLNHDAMYWYRQDPGQGLRLIYYSQIVNDFQKGDIAEGYSVSREKKESFPLTVTSAQKNPTAFYLCASSTNRAHQPQHFGDGTRLSIL.